The source of this T cell receptor (beta chain) is a study of blood T cell repertoires in COVID-19. For the study at large: Sample material is recorded as cDNA or gDNA derived from T cells, B-cell-depleted T cells, or PBMCs.

Trimming cost V 4 bases and J 5 bases, with 12 bases left between them. This CDR3 has 13 amino acids. Germline values: CDR1 SGHAT, CDR2 FQNNGV. Method: immunoSEQ multiplex PCR; TCRdb's copy keeps in-frame clones and lacks some. The sample consists of tens of thousands of clones, approximately 78% of them appearing once. The specimen sequenced was peripheral blood. The chain carries TRBV11-2 and TRBJ2-7; D gene uncertain. This TCR derives from a human donor in a cohort sampled during active or convalescent COVID-19. The CDR3 DNA reads TGTGCCAGCAGCTCCCCGAGGTCGCACGAGCAGTACTTC. It specifies CASSSPRSHEQYF. Drawing the rest from reference TRBV11-2 and TRBJ2-7, the complete variable domain is EAGVAQSPRYKIIEKRQSVAFWCNPISGHATLYWYQQILGQGPKLLIQFQNNGVVDDSQLPKDRFSAERLKGVDSTLKIQPAKLEDSAVYLCASSSPRSHEQYFGPGTRLTVT.